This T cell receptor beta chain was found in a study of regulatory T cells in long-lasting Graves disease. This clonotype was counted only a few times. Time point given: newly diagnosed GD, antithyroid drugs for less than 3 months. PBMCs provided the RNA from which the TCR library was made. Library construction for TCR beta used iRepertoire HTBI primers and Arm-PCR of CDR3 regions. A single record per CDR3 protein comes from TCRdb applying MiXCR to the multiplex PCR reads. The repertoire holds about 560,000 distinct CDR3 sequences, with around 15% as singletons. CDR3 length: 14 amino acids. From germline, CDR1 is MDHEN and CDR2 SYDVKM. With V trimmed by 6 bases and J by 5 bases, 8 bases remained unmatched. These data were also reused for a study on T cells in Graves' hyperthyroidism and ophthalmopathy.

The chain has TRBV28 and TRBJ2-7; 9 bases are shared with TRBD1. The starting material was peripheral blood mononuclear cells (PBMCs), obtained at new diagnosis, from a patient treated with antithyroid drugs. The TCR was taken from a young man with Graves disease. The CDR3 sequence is CASSLTGGRDEQYF. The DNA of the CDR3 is TGTGCCAGCAGCCTGACAGGGGGAAGGGACGAGCAGTACTTC.